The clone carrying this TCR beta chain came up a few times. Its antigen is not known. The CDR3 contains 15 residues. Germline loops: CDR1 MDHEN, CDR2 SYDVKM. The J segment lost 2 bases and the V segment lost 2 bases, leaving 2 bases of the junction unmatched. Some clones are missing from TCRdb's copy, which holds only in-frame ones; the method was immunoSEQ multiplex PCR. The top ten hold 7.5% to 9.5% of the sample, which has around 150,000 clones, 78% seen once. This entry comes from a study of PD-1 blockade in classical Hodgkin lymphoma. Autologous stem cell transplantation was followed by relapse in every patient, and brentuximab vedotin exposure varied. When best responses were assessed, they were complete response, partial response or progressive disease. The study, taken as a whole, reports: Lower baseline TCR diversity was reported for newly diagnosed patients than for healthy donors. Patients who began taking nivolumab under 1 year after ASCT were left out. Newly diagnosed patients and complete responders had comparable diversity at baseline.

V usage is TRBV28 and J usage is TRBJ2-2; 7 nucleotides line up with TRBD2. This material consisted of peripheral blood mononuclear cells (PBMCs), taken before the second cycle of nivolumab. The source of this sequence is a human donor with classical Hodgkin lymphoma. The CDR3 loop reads CASSLLAANTGELFF. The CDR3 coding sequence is TGTGCCAGCAGTTTACTAGCGGCTAACACCGGGGAGCTGTTTTTT.